This TCR beta chain was identified during a study of beta chain features in type 1 diabetes. For the study at large: Examination spanned around 110 million sorted cells from all samples.

Concerning this clone: Its target is unknown.

Study-wide findings and caveats: Cells with high TCR expression could be over-represented when cDNA is sequenced. TCRB CDR3s from Type 1 diabetes patients were moderately but significantly shorter in all four CD4+ subsets. The similarity of naive, central memory and Treg TCRB repertoires appeared greater among patients than among healthy donors.

Expressed TCRB transcripts were sequenced after all isolated RNA was converted to cDNA. Method: immunoSEQ multiplex PCR; TCRdb's copy keeps in-frame clones and lacks some. The table lists approximately 120,000 clones, almost 40% of them singletons. What was sequenced was stem cell memory CD4+ T cells from blood. This receptor was identified in a woman between 18 and 30 years old in good health.

The CDR3 protein is CASSEGRLGANVLTF. The DNA for the CDR3 is TGTGCCAGCAGTGAAGGGAGGCTTGGGGCCAACGTCCTGACTTTC. The chain couples TRBV6-4 to TRBJ2-6; D is perhaps TRBD2 (6 bases). The ends were cut back, 3 bases at V and 3 bases at J, with 9 bases in the middle. Germline loops: CDR1 MRHNA, CDR2 SNTAGT. The CDR3 runs to 15 residues.